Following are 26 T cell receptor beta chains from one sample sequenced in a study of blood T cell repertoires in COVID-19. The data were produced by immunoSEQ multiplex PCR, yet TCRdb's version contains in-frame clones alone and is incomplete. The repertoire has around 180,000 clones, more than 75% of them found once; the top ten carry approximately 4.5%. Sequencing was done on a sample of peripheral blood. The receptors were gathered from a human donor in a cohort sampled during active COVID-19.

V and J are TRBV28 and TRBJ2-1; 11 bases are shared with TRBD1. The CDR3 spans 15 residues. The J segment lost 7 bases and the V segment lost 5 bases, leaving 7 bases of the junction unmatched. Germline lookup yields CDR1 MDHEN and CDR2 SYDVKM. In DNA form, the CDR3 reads TGTGCCAGCAGTAACTTCGGGACAGGGGGAAATGAGCAGTTCTTC. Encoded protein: CASSNFGTGGNEQFF.

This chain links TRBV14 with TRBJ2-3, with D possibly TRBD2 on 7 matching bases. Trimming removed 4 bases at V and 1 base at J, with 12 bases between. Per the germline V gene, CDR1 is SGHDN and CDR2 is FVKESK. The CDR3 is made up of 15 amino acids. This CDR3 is CASSPGGGRTDTQYF. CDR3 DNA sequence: TGTGCCAGCAGCCCTGGGGGGGGGCGCACAGATACGCAGTATTTT.

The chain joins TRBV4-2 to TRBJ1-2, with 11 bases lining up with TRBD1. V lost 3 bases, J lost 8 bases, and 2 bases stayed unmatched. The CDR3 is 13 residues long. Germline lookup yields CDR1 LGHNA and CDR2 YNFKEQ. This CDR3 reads CASSHGTGGGYTF. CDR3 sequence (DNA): TGTGCCAGCAGCCACGGGACAGGGGGAGGCTACACCTTC.

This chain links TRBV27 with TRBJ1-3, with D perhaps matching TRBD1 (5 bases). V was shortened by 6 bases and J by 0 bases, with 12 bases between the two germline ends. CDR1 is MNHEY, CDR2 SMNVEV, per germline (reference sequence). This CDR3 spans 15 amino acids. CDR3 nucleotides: TGTGCCAGCAGCCGCAGGGCCCACTCTGGAAACACCATATATTTT. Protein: CASSRRAHSGNTIYF.

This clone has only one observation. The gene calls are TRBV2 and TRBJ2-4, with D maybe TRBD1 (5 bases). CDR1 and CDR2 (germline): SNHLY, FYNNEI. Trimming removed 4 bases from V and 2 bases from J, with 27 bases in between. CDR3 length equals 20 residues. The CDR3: CASSARQTFGRSRTKNIQYF. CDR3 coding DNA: TGTGCCAGCAGTGCTAGACAGACTTTCGGTCGGTCTCGGACCAAAAACATTCAGTACTTC.

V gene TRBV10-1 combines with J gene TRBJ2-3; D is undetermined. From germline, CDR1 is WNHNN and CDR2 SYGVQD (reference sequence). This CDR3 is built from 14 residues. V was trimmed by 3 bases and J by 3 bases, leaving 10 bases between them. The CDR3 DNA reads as TGCGCCAGCAGTGACAAGCCCCGGACAGATACGCAGTATTTT. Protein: CASSDKPRTDTQYF.

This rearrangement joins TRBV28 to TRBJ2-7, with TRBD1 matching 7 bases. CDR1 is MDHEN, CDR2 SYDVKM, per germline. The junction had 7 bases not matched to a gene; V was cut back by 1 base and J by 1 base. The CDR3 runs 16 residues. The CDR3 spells CASSLFTGEISYEQYF. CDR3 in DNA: TGTGCCAGCAGTTTATTTACAGGGGAGATTTCCTACGAGCAGTACTTC.

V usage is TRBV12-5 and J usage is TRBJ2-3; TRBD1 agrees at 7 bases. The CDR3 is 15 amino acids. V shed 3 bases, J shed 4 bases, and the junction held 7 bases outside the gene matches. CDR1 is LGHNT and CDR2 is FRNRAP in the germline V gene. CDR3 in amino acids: CASGFGDRGADTQYF. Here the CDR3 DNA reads TGTGCTAGTGGTTTTGGGGACAGAGGCGCAGATACGCAGTATTTT.

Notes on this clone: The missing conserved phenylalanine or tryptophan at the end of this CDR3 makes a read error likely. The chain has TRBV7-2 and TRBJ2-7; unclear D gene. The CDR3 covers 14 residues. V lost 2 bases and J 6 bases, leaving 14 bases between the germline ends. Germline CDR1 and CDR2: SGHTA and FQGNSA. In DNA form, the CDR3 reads TGTGCCAGCAGCTTAACAGTTAGTGTATCCGAGCAGTACCTC. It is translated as CASSLTVSVSEQYL.

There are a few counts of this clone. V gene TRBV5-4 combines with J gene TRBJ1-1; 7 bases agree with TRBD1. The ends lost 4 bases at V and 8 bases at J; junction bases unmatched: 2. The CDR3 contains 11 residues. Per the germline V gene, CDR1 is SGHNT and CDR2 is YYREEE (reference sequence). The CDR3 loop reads CASSRGQEAFF. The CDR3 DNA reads TGTGCCAGCAGCCGGGGACAGGAAGCTTTCTTT.

CDR3 in DNA: TGCGCCAGCAGCCAAGCCAGGGACAGTGAGCAGTTCTTC. Translated: CASSQARDSEQFF. The V and J genes are TRBV4-3 and TRBJ2-1, with 7 bases that match TRBD1. The V and J ends lost 1 base and 9 bases, in that order; junction bases with no gene match: 3. Germline V gene sequence: CDR1 LGHNA, CDR2 YSLEER. The CDR3 extends over 13 amino acids.

In DNA form, the CDR3 reads TGTGCCAGCAGCGTAGAACCAACTAACACCGGGGAGCTGTTTTTT. Protein sequence: CASSVEPTNTGELFF. This chain connects TRBV9 to TRBJ2-2, with D hard to call. CDR1 and CDR2 from the germline V gene are SGDLS and YYNGEE. Trimming stripped 0 bases from V and 2 bases from J, with 8 bases between. The CDR3 has 15 residues.

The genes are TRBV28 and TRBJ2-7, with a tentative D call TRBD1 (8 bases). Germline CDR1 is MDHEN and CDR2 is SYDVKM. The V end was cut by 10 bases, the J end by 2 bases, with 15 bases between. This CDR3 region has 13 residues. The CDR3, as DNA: TGTGCCACATACAGGGGGGGCCCCTACGAGCAGTACTTC. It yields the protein CATYRGGPYEQYF.

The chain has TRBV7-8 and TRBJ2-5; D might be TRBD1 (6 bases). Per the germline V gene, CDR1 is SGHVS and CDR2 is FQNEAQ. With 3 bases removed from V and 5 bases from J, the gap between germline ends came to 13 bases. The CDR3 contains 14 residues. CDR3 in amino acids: CASSFGGLQETQYF. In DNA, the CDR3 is TGTGCCAGCAGCTTTGGGGGCCTACAGGAGACCCAGTACTTC.

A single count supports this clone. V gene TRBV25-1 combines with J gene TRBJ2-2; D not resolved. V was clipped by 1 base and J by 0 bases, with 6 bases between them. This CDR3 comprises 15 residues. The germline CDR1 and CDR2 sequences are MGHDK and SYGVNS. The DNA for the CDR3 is TGTGCCAGCAGTGAATCGGTGACGAACACCGGGGAGCTGTTTTTT. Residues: CASSESVTNTGELFF.

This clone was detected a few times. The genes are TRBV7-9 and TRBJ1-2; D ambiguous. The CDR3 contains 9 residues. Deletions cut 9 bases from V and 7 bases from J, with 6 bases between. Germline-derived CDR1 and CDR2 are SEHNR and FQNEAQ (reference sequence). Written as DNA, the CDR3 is TGTGCCAGTATAGTTGGCTACACCTTC. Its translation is CASIVGYTF.

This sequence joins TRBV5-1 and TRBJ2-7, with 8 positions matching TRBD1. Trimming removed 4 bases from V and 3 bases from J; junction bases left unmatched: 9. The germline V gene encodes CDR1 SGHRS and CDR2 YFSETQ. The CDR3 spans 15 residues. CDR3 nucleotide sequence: TGCGCCAGCAGCAAGACAGGACAGGGTGACTACGAGCAGTACTTC. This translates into CASSKTGQGDYEQYF. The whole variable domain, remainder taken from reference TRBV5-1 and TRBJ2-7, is KAGVTQTPRYLIKTRGQQVTLSCSPISGHRSVSWYQQTPGQGLQFLFEYFSETQRNKGNFPGRFSGRQFSNSRSEMNVSTLELGDSALYLCASSKTGQGDYEQYFGPGTRLTVT.

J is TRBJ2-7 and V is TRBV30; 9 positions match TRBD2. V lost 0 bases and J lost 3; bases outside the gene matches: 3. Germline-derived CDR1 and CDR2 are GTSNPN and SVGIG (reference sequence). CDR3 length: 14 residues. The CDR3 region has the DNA TGTGCCTGGAGTGTCGCGGGAGGGAACTACGAGCAGTACTTC. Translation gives CAWSVAGGNYEQYF.

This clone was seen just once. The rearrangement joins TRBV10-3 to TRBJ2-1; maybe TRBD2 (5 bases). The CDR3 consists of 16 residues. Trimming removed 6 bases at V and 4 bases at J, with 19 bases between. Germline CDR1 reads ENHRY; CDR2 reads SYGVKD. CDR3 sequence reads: CAISPRRGRGYNEQFF. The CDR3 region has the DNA TGTGCCATCAGCCCGCGGCGTGGGCGAGGGTACAATGAGCAGTTCTTC.

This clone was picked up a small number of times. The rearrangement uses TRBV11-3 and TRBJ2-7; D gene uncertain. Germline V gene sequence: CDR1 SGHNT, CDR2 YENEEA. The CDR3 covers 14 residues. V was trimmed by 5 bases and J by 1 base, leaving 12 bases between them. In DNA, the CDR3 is TGTGCCAGCAGCCCCCCTGAGGCTTCCTACGAGCAGTACTTC. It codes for CASSPPEASYEQYF.

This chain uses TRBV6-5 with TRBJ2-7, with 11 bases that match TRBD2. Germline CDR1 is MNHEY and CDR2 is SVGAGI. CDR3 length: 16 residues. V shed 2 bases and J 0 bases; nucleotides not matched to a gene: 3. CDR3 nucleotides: TGTGCCAGCAGTTACCTCACTAGCGGGGGCTCCTACGAGCAGTACTTC. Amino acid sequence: CASSYLTSGGSYEQYF.

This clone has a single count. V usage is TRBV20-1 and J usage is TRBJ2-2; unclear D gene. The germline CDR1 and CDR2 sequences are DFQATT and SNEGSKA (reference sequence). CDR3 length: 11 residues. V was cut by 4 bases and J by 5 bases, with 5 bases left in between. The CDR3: CSAKTTGELFF. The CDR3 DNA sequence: TGCAGTGCTAAAACTACCGGGGAGCTGTTTTTT.

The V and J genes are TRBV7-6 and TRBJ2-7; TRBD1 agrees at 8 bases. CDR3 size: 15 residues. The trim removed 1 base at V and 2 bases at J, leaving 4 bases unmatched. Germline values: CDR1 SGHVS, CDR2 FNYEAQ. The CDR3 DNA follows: TGTGCCAGCAGCTTAGGACAGGGGTACGCCTACGAGCAGTACTTC. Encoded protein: CASSLGQGYAYEQYF.

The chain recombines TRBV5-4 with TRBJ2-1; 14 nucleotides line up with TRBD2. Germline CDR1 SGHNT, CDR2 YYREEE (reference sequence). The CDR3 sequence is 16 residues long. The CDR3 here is CAYIGTSGRSPDEQFF. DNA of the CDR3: TGTGCATATATCGGGACTAGCGGGAGAAGTCCCGATGAGCAGTTCTTC.

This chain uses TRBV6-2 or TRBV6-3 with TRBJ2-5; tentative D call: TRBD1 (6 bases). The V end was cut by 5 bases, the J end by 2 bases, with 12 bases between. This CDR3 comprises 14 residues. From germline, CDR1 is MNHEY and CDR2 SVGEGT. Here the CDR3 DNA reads TGTGCCAGCAGTACAACAGGGAGACAAGAGACCCAGTACTTC. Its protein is CASSTTGRQETQYF.

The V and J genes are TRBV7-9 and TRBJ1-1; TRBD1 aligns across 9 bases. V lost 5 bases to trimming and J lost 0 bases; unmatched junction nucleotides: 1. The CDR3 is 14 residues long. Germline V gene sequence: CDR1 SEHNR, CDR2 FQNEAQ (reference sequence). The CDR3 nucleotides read TGTGCCAGCAGCCACAGGGGGCTGAACACTGAAGCTTTCTTT. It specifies CASSHRGLNTEAFF.